The 8 T cell receptor beta chains in this list originate from one sample, sequenced in a study of T cell repertoires in aging, cancer and after chemotherapy (dated by TCRdb to the late 2010s). TCR beta rearrangements were amplified from genomic DNA isolated from peripheral blood, not from sorted cells or RNA. The sample was run on an Illumina MiSeq. Rearranged TRB sequences spanning V, D and J segments were amplified in a multiplex touch-down PCR with a mixed TRB-A/B primer pool. The public reads were quality trimmed at Q25 with fastp and then assembled into clones with MiXCR by TCRdb, keeping productive beta chains. A single entry per CDR3 protein holds the most common genes and DNA from its merged rows. The sample table shows some 4,300 distinct CDR3 sequences, and under 30% are seen once. The top ten clones comprise roughly 15% of the sample. Sequencing was done on a sample of blood. The receptors stem from a human donor with a solid tumor.

This chain connects TRBV14 to TRBJ1-4, with no clear D. Looked up from germline, CDR1 is SGHDN and CDR2 is FVKESK. V lost 4 bases to trimming and J lost 4 bases, with 7 bases between them. This CDR3 spans 13 amino acids. Here the CDR3 reads CASSLRGNEKLFF. The CDR3, as DNA: TGTGCCAGCAGCCTCCGGGGTAATGAAAAACTGTTTTTT.

A few counts support this clonotype. The chain has TRBV13 and TRBJ1-1; D unclear. Germline values: CDR1 PRHDT, CDR2 FYEKMQ (reference sequence). CDR3 size: 15 residues. V was trimmed by 5 bases and J by 3 bases, leaving 16 bases between them. CDR3 sequence reads: CASSPRTGRDTEAFF. CDR3 nucleotide sequence: TGTGCCAGCAGCCCCAGGACCGGACGGGACACTGAAGCTTTCTTT.

This chain links TRBV14 with TRBJ2-1, with 8 bases fitting TRBD1. V gave up 6 bases and J gave up 15 bases; unmatched junction bases: 10. The V gene's germline CDR1 is SGHDN and CDR2 FVKESK. This CDR3 spans 12 amino acids. CDR3 loop: CASSLEGDRRFF. The CDR3 region has the DNA TGTGCCAGCAGTCTGGAAGGGGACAGGCGGTTCTTC. The whole variable domain, filled in from reference TRBV14 and TRBJ2-1, reads EAGVTQFPSHSVIEKGQTVTLRCDPISGHDNLYWYRRVMGKEIKFLLHFVKESKQDESGMPNNRFLAERTGGTYSTLKVQPAELEDSGVYFCASSLEGDRRFFGPGTRLTVL.

The chain has TRBV19 and TRBJ1-5, with unresolved D. The CDR3 consists of 16 residues. Germline CDR1 and CDR2: LNHDA and SQIVND (reference sequence). Deletions cut 3 bases from V and 2 bases from J, with 14 bases between. The CDR3 DNA reads as TGTGCCAGTAGTATCGGCGGCCCGGGCGGCAATCAGCCCCAGCATTTT. This sequence encodes CASSIGGPGGNQPQHF.

This clonotype is labeled as medium-sized. The rearrangement links TRBV29-1 to TRBJ1-4; D possibly corresponds to TRBD1 (5 bases). The V end lost 4 bases, the J end lost 6 bases, and 15 bases lay between the germline ends. Germline V CDR1 and CDR2: SQVTM, ANQGSEA. The CDR3 runs to 14 residues. The CDR3 coding sequence is TGCAGCGTTGTCATCCGGGGCTCCGATGAAAAACTGTTTTTT. It specifies CSVVIRGSDEKLFF.

The CDR3 is CASSIGTEGDGYTF. In nucleotides, the CDR3 is TGTGCCAGTAGTATCGGGACAGAGGGCGATGGCTACACCTTC. The chain recombines TRBV19 with TRBJ1-2; 7 bases match TRBD1. J gave up 6 bases and V 3 bases, and 7 bases lay outside the gene matches. This CDR3 is 14 amino acids long. The germline gives CDR1 LNHDA, CDR2 SQIVND (reference sequence).

The genes are TRBV7-6 and TRBJ2-7; D possibly corresponds to TRBD2 (5 bases). V lost 3 bases and J 5 bases, leaving 11 bases between the germline ends. Per germline, CDR1 SGHVS and CDR2 FNYEAQ. This CDR3 has 13 residues. The CDR3 loop is CASSFSIGDEQYF. In DNA, the CDR3 is TGTGCCAGCAGCTTCAGTATCGGGGACGAGCAGTACTTC.

In this sample, this clonotype turned up a few times. The chain is built from TRBV13 and TRBJ2-5; 11 bases match TRBD1. The CDR3 spans 17 residues. V lost 5 bases, J lost 4 bases, and 12 bases stayed unmatched. Germline V gene data show CDR1 as PRHDT and CDR2 as FYEKMQ (reference sequence). CDR3 in DNA: TGTGCCAGCAGCATACCCTCTGGGGGACAGGGGGTAGAGACCCAGTACTTC. Residues: CASSIPSGGQGVETQYF.